This T cell receptor (beta chain) appears in the sequencing data of a study of T cell responses to AZD1222 COVID-19 vaccine (dated by TCRdb to about 2021). In the study overall: A total of about 250 trial participants underwent TCR sequencing, of whom nearly 210 had received two doses of AZD1222 and 26 had received two doses of the MenACWY control vaccine. Enrollment into the trials was organized by age into subgroups of 18-55, 56-69 and 70-plus years, and those subgroups contained around 150, 28 and 57 TCR-sequenced participants, respectively.

In its sample, this clone was seen once. This receptor's antigen is unknown. No much larger clone exists at a distance of one base, and base qualities are not known. Broader findings and caveats from the paper: Most participants were white British and females outnumbered males, and the authors suggested that clonal diversity may have been underestimated. No day 14 peak-response samples were available, so repertoires were characterized only after the peak T cell response. The 56-69-year group was small, and its depth increase did not reach significance, likely because of low power. Conclusions about previously exposed vaccinees are limited because only a handful of AZD1222 recipients were SARS-CoV-2 seropositive at baseline. Epitopes outside the regions mutated in the B.1.351 and B.1.1.7 variants were reportedly recognized by nearly half of the unique spike-specific TCRs. Vaccine-associated CD4 TCRs spanned the whole spike protein, with dominant responses in regions 160-218 and 743-854. Spike-specific TCR breadth and depth rose significantly after two AZD1222 doses compared with day 0 and with MenACWY recipients.

This sample's time point label indicates: about 28 days (+/-7) after the second vaccine dose. The sample's treatment or condition label, in plain terms: meningococcal conjugate vaccine given as trial control. Vaccinee samples were obtained from the UK trials COV001 and COV002, which included a single-blind randomized controlled phase 2/3 trial of AZD1222 (ChAdOx1 nCoV-19) in healthy adults. For TCRbeta chain sequencing, PBMC samples were collected from trial participants at day 0 and at day 28 after the second dose. The CDR3 regions of human TCRbeta chains were analyzed by immunosequencing. As for the original processing: Repertoire TCRs were matched against a reference library of SARS-CoV-2-specific TCRs generated with the MIRA antigen-specificity platform. Breadth was defined as the fraction of unique TCRs that were SARS-CoV-2-associated. Depth was defined as the fraction of total T cells that were SARS-CoV-2-associated. Using the MIRA data, every spike-specific TCR was mapped to the spike region that the TCR reacted to and assigned to either a CD4 or a CD8 class. Log10-transformed breadth and depth values were compared by one-way ANOVA with Sidak's multiple comparisons tests. In TCRdb, the immuneACCESS table is reduced to in-frame sequences with V and J assigned. These tables do not hold every clone; where another copy was compared, an unresolved V gene accounts for under half, and the others remain unexplained. That table supplies the V and J calls and clone size; D and trimming were determined from the DNA. This sample comprises some 200,000 clones, roughly 94% of them detected only once. The ten biggest clones cover around 1.5% of the sample.

The germline V gene gives CDR1 as MNHNS and CDR2 as SASEGT. Compared with germline, V lacks 4 bases and J lacks 8 bases; bases without a gene match: 11. CDR3 length: 16 amino acids, cysteine to phenylalanine. The sequence is cut down to CDR3 DNA, 48 bases in frame from base 1. This receptor was identified in an adult who received the MenACWY meningococcal vaccine as a control. The chain links TRBV6-1 with TRBJ2-1, with 10 bases aligning to TRBD2. Sequences were derived from peripheral blood, sampled 28 days after the second dose of the MenACWY control vaccine. The DNA sequence is given as TGTGCCAGCAGTGTACGGACTAGCGGCGTTTCGGATGAGCAGTTCTTC. Translated, it reads CASSVRTSGVSDEQFF.